This T cell receptor (beta chain) emerged from a study of blood T cells in healthy people across ages. About the study: Capture by template switching was about one barcoded beta molecule per two T cells.

Peripheral blood, around 9.4 milliliters per donor, was collected. In its sample, this clonotype was seen many times. A second PCR, run for about 7 to 11 cycles, used a sample-barcoded 5' primer plus a J-beta primer mix. Sequencing of every sample gave 2.5 million or more CDR3-containing paired-end reads. Via MiXCR, TCRdb re-called the 5' RACE reads, giving one row per CDR3 protein. The sample consists of around 1,900,000 distinct CDR3 sequences, 30% to 40% of them appearing once. With 0 bases removed from V and 6 bases from J, the gap between germline ends came to 13 bases. In germline, CDR1 is SGDLS, CDR2 YYNGEE. The CDR3 has 14 amino acids.

The TCR sequence derives from a human donor in good health. The source material was blood. This sequence joins TRBV9 and TRBJ2-7; no clear D gene. The CDR3 DNA sequence: TGTGCCAGCAGCGTAGCTGTCTGGGCATGCGAGCAGTACTTC. Translation: CASSVAVWACEQYF.